The clone carrying this T cell receptor (beta chain) was recorded a few times. The data were taken from a study of blood T cell repertoires in COVID-19. The wider study: Sites in the United States, Italy and Spain provided acute and convalescent COVID-19 samples. Sample material is recorded as cDNA or gDNA derived from T cells, B-cell-depleted T cells, or PBMCs.

Sequencing was performed with immunoSEQ multiplex PCR; in TCRdb, only in-frame clones are kept and a portion is missing. The table records some 130,000 clones, roughly 80% of them present only once. Study members were between roughly 18 and 89 years old and lived in approximately 25 US regions. CDR1 and CDR2 from the germline V gene are MNHNS and SASEGT. The CDR3 loop spans 15 amino acids. V was clipped by 3 bases and J by 2 bases, with 13 bases between them. The rearrangement links TRBV6-1 to TRBJ1-2, with D unresolved. Sample: PBMCs or T cells enriched from blood (not recorded which). This TCR was sampled from a woman aged 45 to 65 who had recovered from COVID-19. CDR3 DNA sequence: TGTGCCAGCAGTGACAAGTCTGAAGCCAACTATGGCTACACCTTC. Protein product: CASSDKSEANYGYTF.